The entry below describes one T cell receptor beta chain. Its cognate antigen is unknown. The source of the sample is a study of OX40 agonist ivuxolimab in advanced cancers. Whole-study findings and limits: The study observed clonal expansion of CD4+ and CD8+ blood T cells by week 6 at 0.1 to 3.0 mg/kg. Antigen specificity remained undetermined for the expanded peripheral T cells. Certain nonresponders likewise exhibited a low normalized T-cell clonal expansion.

TCRdb keeps only in-frame clones here, not all; method: immunoSEQ multiplex PCR. The sample contains 50,000 to 65,000 clones, 87% of which appear only once. With 4 bases clipped from V and 13 bases from J, the junction kept 6 bases outside the gene matches. The germline CDR1 and CDR2 sequences are LNHDA and SQIVND (reference sequence). This CDR3 contains 12 residues. This sequence originates from an adult with an advanced solid tumor such as melanoma, head and neck, liver or kidney cancer. The sequenced sample was CD4+ or CD8+ T cells sorted from blood, obtained in a trial of the OX40 agonist ivuxolimab. The chain joins TRBV19 to TRBJ2-3, with 9 bases that match TRBD2. The CDR3 bases are TGTGCCAGTAGTAGTCGTCAGCGGGAGGAGTATTTT. Its translation: CASSSRQREEYF.